This is a list of T cell receptor beta chains from one sample in a study of T cell repertoires in cytomegalovirus infection. In TCRdb, the reads were re-called with MiXCR into one record per CDR3 protein. The sample holds 500,000 or so distinct CDR3 sequences, 15% to 20% seen once. Sequenced material: CD8+ T cells from PBMCs. These TCRs come from a human donor in good health (CMV status not recorded). Some clones in this sample may be carry-over from other donors' samples. Both conserved end residues are part of each CDR3. A D gene is named only where the DNA matches it firmly. Clone sizes are given selectively: once, few, many, or a class where the clone is expanded.

J gene	clone size	D gene	V gene	CDR3 DNA	CDR3 protein
TRBJ1-1	few	NA	TRBV28	TGTGCCAGCAGCCCTCGCAGCTTCACTGAAGCTTTCTTT	CASSPRSFTEAFF
TRBJ2-1	NA	TRBD2	TRBV7-6	TGTGCTAGCAGCTTAGAAGGAGCGGGAGGCCGGTCTGAGCAGTTCTTC	CASSLEGAGGRSEQFF
TRBJ2-1	many	TRBD2	TRBV4-2	TGTGCCAGCAGCCAAGATCCTATCGCTACTAGCGGGAGAGGGGATGAGCAGTTCTTC	CASSQDPIATSGRGDEQFF
TRBJ2-5	many	NA	TRBV7-9	TGTGCCAGCAGCTCCAGGACAGAAGAGACCCAGTACTTC	CASSSRTEETQYF
TRBJ1-2	many	TRBD1	TRBV7-2	TGTGCCAGCAGCTTGGATACAGGGGGACTCCGGGGTAACTATGGCTACACCTTC	CASSLDTGGLRGNYGYTF
TRBJ2-5	NA	NA	TRBV5-8	TGTGCCAGCAGCTTGCCGGGGGCGGAGACCCAGTACTTC	CASSLPGAETQYF
TRBJ2-7	NA	NA	TRBV6-2/TRBV6-3	TGTGCCAGCAAGGATGAGAGCTCCTACGAGCAGTACTTC	CASKDESSYEQYF
TRBJ1-5	NA	NA	TRBV20-1	TGCAGTGCTAGAAGCCCCCTCAATCAGCCCCAGCATTTT	CSARSPLNQPQHF
TRBJ2-1	many	NA	TRBV27	TGTGCCAGCAGTTTATCCGGACTTTTCAATGAGCAGTTCTTC	CASSLSGLFNEQFF
TRBJ2-3	NA	NA	TRBV14	TGTGCCAGCAGCCAAGCGAGGGGCTGGGGCACAGATACGCAGTATTTT	CASSQARGWGTDTQYF
TRBJ2-3	many	TRBD2	TRBV28	TGTGCCAGCAGTTGGGGGACTAGCGCTCGAGATACGCAGTATTTT	CASSWGTSARDTQYF
TRBJ2-1	few	NA	TRBV10-3	TGTGCCATCAGTGACAGAAGGGAGCAGTTCTTC	CAISDRREQFF
TRBJ1-5	NA	NA	TRBV2	TGTGCCAGCAGTGAGTGGGGGGCTGGAAGCAATCAGCCCCAGCATTTT	CASSEWGAGSNQPQHF
TRBJ1-2	few	NA	TRBV12-3/TRBV12-4	TGTGCCAGCAGTTTAGGATGGTTGCGAAGGGGCTACACCTTC	CASSLGWLRRGYTF
TRBJ2-5	many	TRBD2	TRBV6-1	TGTGCCAGCAGTCACCCGGGACTAGCGGGAGGCCTACCAGAGACCCAGTACTTC	CASSHPGLAGGLPETQYF